Below are 13 T cell receptor beta chains sequenced from a single sample in a study of T cells in Graves' hyperthyroidism and ophthalmopathy. The investigators amplified TCR beta CDR3 regions from RNA transcripts. The HTBI set primed first-round TCR CDR3 RT-PCR. TCRdb used MiXCR to reprocess the multiplex PCR reads, holding one entry per CDR3 protein. The data contain under 450,000 distinct CDR3 sequences, approximately 15% of them seen just once; the ten biggest clones take up approximately 7.5%. Sequencing was performed on blood. Every receptor here comes from a woman younger than 35 with Graves' hyperthyroidism.

This clonotype was seen many times. The CDR3 coding sequence is TGTGCCAGCAGCGTAGCAGCGTCTAGCGGGATTGCCTATGAGCAGTTCTTC. Translation gives CASSVAASSGIAYEQFF. The rearrangement uses TRBV9 and TRBJ2-1, with TRBD2 matching 9 bases. Germline lookup yields CDR1 SGDLS and CDR2 YYNGEE. Trimming took 0 bases from V and 8 from J; bases not matched to a gene: 12. CDR3 size: 17 residues.

This clonotype was seen repeatedly, ten times or more. The CDR3 nucleotides are TGTGCCATCAGTTTCGGGCTGGCGGATTCACCCCTCCACTTT. Residues: CAISFGLADSPLHF. The rearrangement uses TRBV10-3 and TRBJ1-6; D ambiguous. V was shortened by 5 bases and J by 8 bases, with 13 bases between the two germline ends. Germline CDR1 is ENHRY and CDR2 is SYGVKD. This CDR3 spans 14 amino acids.

At least ten counts were recorded for this clonotype. This sequence joins TRBV2 and TRBJ1-1; D remains ambiguous. The germline V gene has CDR1 SNHLY and CDR2 FYNNEI. The CDR3 is 14 residues long. The V end was cut by 2 bases, the J end by 2 bases, with 9 bases between. CDR3 residues: CASSESSVNTEAFF. The CDR3 DNA reads TGTGCCAGCAGTGAATCGTCGGTAAACACTGAAGCTTTCTTT. The full variable domain, with the rest looked up from reference TRBV2 and TRBJ1-1, is EPEVTQTPSHQVTQMGQEVILRCVPISNHLYFYWYRQILGQKVEFLVSFYNNEISEKSEIFDDQFSVERPDGSNFTLKIRSTKLEDSAMYFCASSESSVNTEAFFGQGTRLTVV.

This clonotype was seen ten or more times. This CDR3 reads CASSRSGFNQPQHF. The CDR3 bases are TGCGCCAGCAGCCGTTCGGGATTCAATCAGCCCCAGCATTTT. J is TRBJ1-5 and V is TRBV4-1; D gene uncertain. V gave up 4 bases and J gave up 3 bases, with 10 bases separating them. The CDR3 runs to 14 residues. Germline V CDR1 and CDR2: MGHRA, YSYEKL.

This clonotype was recorded at least ten times. The chain carries TRBV18 and TRBJ1-5; D is possibly TRBD1 (6 bases). The CDR3 spans 15 residues. V was clipped by 5 bases and J by 1 base, with 12 bases between them. Germline CDR1 and CDR2: KGHSH and LQKENI. The DNA of the CDR3 is TGTGCCAGCTCAAAACAGGGATTGAGCAATCAGCCCCAGCATTTT. Translation: CASSKQGLSNQPQHF.

Ten or more counts support this clonotype. The rearrangement uses TRBV18 and TRBJ1-1; weak D call: TRBD1 (5 bases). Germline V gene sequence: CDR1 KGHSH, CDR2 LQKENI. With 0 bases removed from V and 1 base from J, the gap between germline ends came to 9 bases. The CDR3 is 15 amino acids. CDR3 coding DNA: TGTGCCAGCTCACCACCCCATGGGGCGAACACTGAAGCTTTCTTT. Translation: CASSPPHGANTEAFF.

The chain recombines TRBV6-5 with TRBJ1-5; no definite D call. The germline V and J ends were trimmed by 0 bases and 1 base, with 7 bases remaining between them. CDR1 MNHEY and CDR2 SVGAGI come from the germline V gene. There are 15 residues in the CDR3. For the CDR3, the DNA is TGTGCCAGCAGTTACTCTCGAGGGAGCAATCAGCCCCAGCATTTT. It is translated as CASSYSRGSNQPQHF.

This clonotype showed up many times. The chain links TRBV28 to TRBJ2-4, with D perhaps matching TRBD1 (5 bases). V was shortened by 6 bases and J by 7 bases, with 16 bases between the two germline ends. The germline V gene encodes CDR1 MDHEN and CDR2 SYDVKM. The CDR3 consists of 14 residues. The CDR3 here is CASRLQGSVNIQYF. The CDR3 DNA follows: TGTGCCAGCAGGTTGCAGGGTTCAGTGAACATTCAGTACTTC.

The J gene is TRBJ1-1, the V gene TRBV6-2 or TRBV6-3, with D unclear. The CDR3 has 12 residues. Trimming took off 4 bases at V and 6 bases at J, with 9 bases between the two ends. CDR1 and CDR2 from the germline V gene are MNHEY and SVGEGT. CDR3 DNA sequence: TGTGCCAGCAGTTCGACCTGGGCTGAAGCTTTCTTT. Its protein product is CASSSTWAEAFF.

This clonotype came up many times. The chain joins TRBV29-1 to TRBJ2-7, with TRBD1 matching 9 bases. J lost 7 bases, V lost 3 bases, and 7 bases had no gene match. The CDR3 length is 13 residues. The germline V gene encodes CDR1 SQVTM and CDR2 ANQGSEA. DNA for the CDR3: TGCAGCGTTGACGGGACAGGGCCCGGTGAGCAGTACTTC. It encodes CSVDGTGPGEQYF.

This clonotype occurred many times. J is TRBJ1-6 and V is TRBV5-1, with 8 bases matching TRBD1. Germline V gives CDR1 SGHRS, CDR2 YFSETQ. The V segment lost 4 bases and the J segment 9 bases; nucleotides outside the gene matches: 12. This CDR3 has 16 residues. The CDR3 bases are TGCGCCAGCAGCCCCACACTGACAGGGGCCGGTTCACCCCTCCACTTT. This translates into CASSPTLTGAGSPLHF.

The chain has TRBV20-1 and TRBJ1-2; D is ambiguous. From germline, CDR1 is DFQATT and CDR2 SNEGSKA (reference sequence). Between the trimmed V and J ends, which lost 1 base and 8 bases, there was a span of 17 bases. The CDR3 is made up of 14 amino acids. DNA for the CDR3: TGCAGTGCTAGAGTGCCCGGACTTCAAATGGGCTACACCTTC. This translates into CSARVPGLQMGYTF.

In this sample, this clonotype turned up many times. The chain carries TRBV12-3 or TRBV12-4 and TRBJ2-3; weak D call: TRBD2 (7 bases). V was cut by 7 bases and J by 1 base, with 15 bases left in between. The CDR3 contains 15 residues. For the CDR3, the DNA is TGTGCCAGCATCCCTGGGGGGGCGGGCACAGATACGCAGTATTTT. Amino acid sequence: CASIPGGAGTDTQYF.